The T cell receptor (beta chain) under discussion was sequenced for a study of radiation and T cells in renal cell carcinoma. General study results and limits: Baseline intratumoral clonotype presence is unknown without pretreatment biopsies.

The time point was: blood 2 weeks post-SBRT. Treatment of the sample: 15 Gy SBRT to primary tumor, nephrectomy 4 weeks later. On this clone itself: Its target is unknown.

The table came from immunoSEQ multiplex PCR; TCRdb's copy has only in-frame clones and leaves some out. Of 95,000 to 150,000 clones listed, about 81% are singletons. The CDR3 sequence is 13 residues long. Trimming took 8 bases from V and 2 from J, leaving 10 bases between them. CDR1 is MGHRA, CDR2 YSYEKL, per germline. The sample here was blood, taken from a patient whose treatment included radiotherapy and nephrectomy. The chain is built from TRBV4-1 and TRBJ2-1; D gene ambiguous. This TCR was sampled from a man aged 50 to 59 with renal cell carcinoma. The CDR3 nucleotides are TGCGCCAGCTCCAGGCCAACCTACAATGAGCAGTTCTTC. Encoded protein: CASSRPTYNEQFF.